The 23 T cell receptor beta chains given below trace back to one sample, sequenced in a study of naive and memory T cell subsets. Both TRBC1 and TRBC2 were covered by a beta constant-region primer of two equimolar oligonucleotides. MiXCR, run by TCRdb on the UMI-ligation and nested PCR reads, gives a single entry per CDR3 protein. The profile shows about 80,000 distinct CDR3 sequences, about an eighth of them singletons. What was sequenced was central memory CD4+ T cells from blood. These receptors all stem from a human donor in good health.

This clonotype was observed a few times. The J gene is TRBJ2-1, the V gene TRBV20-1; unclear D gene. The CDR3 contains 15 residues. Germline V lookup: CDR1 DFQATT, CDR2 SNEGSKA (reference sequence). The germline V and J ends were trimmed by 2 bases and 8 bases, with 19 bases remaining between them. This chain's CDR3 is CSARPPPPYSYEQFF. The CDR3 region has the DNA TGCAGTGCTAGACCCCCTCCCCCATATTCCTATGAGCAGTTCTTC.

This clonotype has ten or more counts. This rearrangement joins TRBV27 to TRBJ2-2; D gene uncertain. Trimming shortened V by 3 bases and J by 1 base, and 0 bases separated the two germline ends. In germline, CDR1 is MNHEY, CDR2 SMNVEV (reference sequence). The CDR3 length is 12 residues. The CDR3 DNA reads TGTGCCAGCAGTTTGAACACCGGGGAGCTGTTTTTT. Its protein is CASSLNTGELFF.

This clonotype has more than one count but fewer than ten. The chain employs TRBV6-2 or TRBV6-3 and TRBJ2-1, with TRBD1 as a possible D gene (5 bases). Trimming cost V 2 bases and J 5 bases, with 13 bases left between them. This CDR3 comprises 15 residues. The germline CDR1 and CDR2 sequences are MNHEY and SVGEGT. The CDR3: CASSYGAVGDNEQFF. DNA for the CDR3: TGTGCCAGCAGTTACGGGGCGGTAGGGGACAATGAGCAGTTCTTC.

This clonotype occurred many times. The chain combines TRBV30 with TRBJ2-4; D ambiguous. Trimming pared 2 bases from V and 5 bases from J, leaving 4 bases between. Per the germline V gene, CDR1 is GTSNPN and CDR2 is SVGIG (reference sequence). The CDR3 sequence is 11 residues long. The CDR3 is CAWSLENIQYF. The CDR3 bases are TGTGCCTGGAGTCTAGAAAACATTCAGTACTTC.

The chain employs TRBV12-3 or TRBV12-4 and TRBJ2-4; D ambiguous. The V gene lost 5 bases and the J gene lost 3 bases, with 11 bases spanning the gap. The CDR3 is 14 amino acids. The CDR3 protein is CASSIGRNKNIQYF. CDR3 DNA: TGTGCCAGCAGTATCGGACGTAACAAAAACATTCAGTACTTC.

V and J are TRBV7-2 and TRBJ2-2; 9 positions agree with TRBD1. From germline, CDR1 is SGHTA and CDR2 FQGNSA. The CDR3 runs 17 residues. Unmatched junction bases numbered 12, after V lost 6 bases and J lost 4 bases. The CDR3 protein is CASRFQQGARGTGELFF. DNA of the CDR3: TGTGCCAGCAGATTCCAACAGGGGGCCCGCGGCACCGGGGAGCTGTTTTTT.

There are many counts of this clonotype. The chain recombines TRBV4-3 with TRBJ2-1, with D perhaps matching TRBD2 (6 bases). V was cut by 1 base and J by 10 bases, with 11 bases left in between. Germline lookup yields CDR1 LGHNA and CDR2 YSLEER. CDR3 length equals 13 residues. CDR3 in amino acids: CASSQAGGMEQFF. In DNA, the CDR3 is TGCGCCAGCAGCCAAGCTGGGGGGATGGAGCAGTTCTTC.

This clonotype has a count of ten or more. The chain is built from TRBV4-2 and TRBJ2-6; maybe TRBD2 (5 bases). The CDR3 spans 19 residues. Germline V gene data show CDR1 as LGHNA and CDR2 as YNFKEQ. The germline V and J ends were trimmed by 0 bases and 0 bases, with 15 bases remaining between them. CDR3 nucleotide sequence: TGTGCCAGCAGCCAAGATATTCCGGGATCCATCTCTGGGGCCAACGTCCTGACTTTC. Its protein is CASSQDIPGSISGANVLTF.

The CDR3 region is CSVEDWTRNTEAFF. The DNA of the CDR3 is TGCAGCGTTGAAGATTGGACACGAAACACTGAAGCTTTCTTT. V usage is TRBV29-1 and J usage is TRBJ1-1; possibly TRBD1 for D (5 bases). V shed 0 bases and J shed 2 bases, with 10 bases lying between them. This CDR3 is built from 14 residues. CDR1 and CDR2 (germline): SQVTM, ANQGSEA. The full variable domain, completed using reference TRBV29-1 and TRBJ1-1, is SAVISQKPSRDICQRGTSLTIQCQVDSQVTMMFWYRQQPGQSLTLIATANQGSEATYESGFVIDKFPISRPNLTFSTLTVSNMSPEDSSIYLCSVEDWTRNTEAFFGQGTRLTVV.

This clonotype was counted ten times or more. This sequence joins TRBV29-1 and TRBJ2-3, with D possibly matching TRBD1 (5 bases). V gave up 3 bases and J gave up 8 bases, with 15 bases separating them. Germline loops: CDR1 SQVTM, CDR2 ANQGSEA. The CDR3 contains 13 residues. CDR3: CSVDGQGRSTQYF. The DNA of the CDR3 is TGCAGCGTTGATGGTCAGGGTAGGAGTACGCAGTATTTT.

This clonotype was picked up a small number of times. The CDR3: CASSSGLLAYNEQFF. In nucleotides, the CDR3 is TGTGCCAGCAGCTCGGGACTCCTGGCCTACAATGAGCAGTTCTTC. The chain couples TRBV11-2 to TRBJ2-1, with D tentatively TRBD2 (6 bases). The V gene lost 4 bases and the J gene lost 2 bases, with 12 bases spanning the gap. Germline CDR1 is SGHAT and CDR2 is FQNNGV. The CDR3 sequence is 15 residues long. Filled out from reference TRBV11-2 and TRBJ2-1, the complete variable domain reads EAGVAQSPRYKIIEKRQSVAFWCNPISGHATLYWYQQILGQGPKLLIQFQNNGVVDDSQLPKDRFSAERLKGVDSTLKIQPAKLEDSAVYLCASSSGLLAYNEQFFGPGTRLTVL.

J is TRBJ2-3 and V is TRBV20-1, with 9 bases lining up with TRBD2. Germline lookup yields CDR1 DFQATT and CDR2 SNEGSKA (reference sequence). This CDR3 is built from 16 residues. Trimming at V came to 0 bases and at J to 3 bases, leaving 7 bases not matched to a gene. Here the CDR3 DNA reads TGCAGTGCTAGAGACGCTCTAGCGGGACTAACAGATACGCAGTATTTT. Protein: CSARDALAGLTDTQYF.

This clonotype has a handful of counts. The CDR3 loop reads CASSQAGELFF. CDR3 DNA sequence: TGCGCCAGCAGCCAAGCCGGGGAGCTGTTTTTT. This rearrangement joins TRBV4-1 to TRBJ2-2, with D uncertain. Germline-derived CDR1 and CDR2 are MGHRA and YSYEKL. The CDR3 contains 11 residues. Between the trimmed V and J ends, which lost 1 base and 6 bases, there was a span of 0 bases.

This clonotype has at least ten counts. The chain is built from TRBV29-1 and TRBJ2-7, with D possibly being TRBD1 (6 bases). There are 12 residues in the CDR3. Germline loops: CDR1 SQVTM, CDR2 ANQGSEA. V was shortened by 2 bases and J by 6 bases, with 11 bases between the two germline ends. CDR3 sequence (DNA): TGCAGCGTTGAACCCACAGGGTCCGAGCAGTACTTC. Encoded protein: CSVEPTGSEQYF.

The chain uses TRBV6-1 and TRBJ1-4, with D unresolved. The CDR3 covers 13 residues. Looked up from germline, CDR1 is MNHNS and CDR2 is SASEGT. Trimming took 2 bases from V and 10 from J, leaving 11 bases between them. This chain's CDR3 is CASSESRTRKLFF. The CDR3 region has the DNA TGTGCCAGCAGTGAAAGCAGGACCCGAAAACTGTTTTTT.

The CDR3 DNA is TGTGCCAGCAGCGGGCCCTACGAGCAGTACTTC. This codes for CASSGPYEQYF. The V call is TRBV5-5, the J call TRBJ2-7; D remains unclear. The CDR3 contains 11 residues. V lost 4 bases to trimming and J lost 2 bases, with 4 bases between them. CDR1 and CDR2 from the germline V gene are SGHKS and YYEKEE (reference sequence). The entire variable domain, with the rest obtained from reference TRBV5-5 and TRBJ2-7, is as follows: DAGVTQSPTHLIKTRGQQVTLRCSPISGHKSVSWYQQVLGQGPQFIFQYYEKEERGRGNFPDRFSARQFPNYSSELNVNALLLGDSALYLCASSGPYEQYFGPGTRLTVT.

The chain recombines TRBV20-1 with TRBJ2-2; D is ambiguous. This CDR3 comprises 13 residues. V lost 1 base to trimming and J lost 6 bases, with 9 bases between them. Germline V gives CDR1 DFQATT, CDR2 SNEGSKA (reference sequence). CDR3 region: CSARVSGAGELFF. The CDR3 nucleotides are TGCAGTGCTAGAGTGAGTGGTGCCGGGGAGCTGTTTTTT.

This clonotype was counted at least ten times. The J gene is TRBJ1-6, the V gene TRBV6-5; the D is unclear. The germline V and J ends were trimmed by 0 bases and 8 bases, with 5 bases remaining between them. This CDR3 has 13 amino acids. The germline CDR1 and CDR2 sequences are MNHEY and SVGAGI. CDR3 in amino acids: CASSYSWDSPLHF. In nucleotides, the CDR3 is TGTGCCAGCAGTTACTCATGGGATTCACCCCTCCACTTT.

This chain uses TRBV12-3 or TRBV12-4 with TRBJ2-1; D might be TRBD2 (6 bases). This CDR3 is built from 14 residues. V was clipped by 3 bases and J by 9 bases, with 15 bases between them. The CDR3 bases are TGTGCCAGCAGTTTCGGGGGTGGGGTATCTGAGCAGTTCTTC. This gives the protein CASSFGGGVSEQFF.

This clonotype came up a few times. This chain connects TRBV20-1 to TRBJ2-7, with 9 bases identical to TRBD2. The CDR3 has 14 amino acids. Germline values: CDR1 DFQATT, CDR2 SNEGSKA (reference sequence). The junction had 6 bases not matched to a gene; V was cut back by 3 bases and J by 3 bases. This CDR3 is CSARRTSESYEQYF. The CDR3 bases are TGCAGTGCTAGGCGGACTAGCGAGAGCTACGAGCAGTACTTC.

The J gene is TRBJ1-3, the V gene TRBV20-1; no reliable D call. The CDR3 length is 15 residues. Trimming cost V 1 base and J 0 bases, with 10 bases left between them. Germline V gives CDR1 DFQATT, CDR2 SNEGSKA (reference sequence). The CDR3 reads CSARGDRYSGNTIYF. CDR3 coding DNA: TGCAGTGCTAGAGGCGACCGTTACTCTGGAAACACCATATATTTT.

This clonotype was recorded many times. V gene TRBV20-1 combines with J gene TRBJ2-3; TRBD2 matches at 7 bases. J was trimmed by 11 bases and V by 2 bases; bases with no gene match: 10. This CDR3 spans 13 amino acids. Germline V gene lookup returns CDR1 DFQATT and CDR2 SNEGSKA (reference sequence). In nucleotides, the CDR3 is TGCAGTGCTAGATATAGGACCTGGGAGGGGCAGTATTTT. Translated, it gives CSARYRTWEGQYF.

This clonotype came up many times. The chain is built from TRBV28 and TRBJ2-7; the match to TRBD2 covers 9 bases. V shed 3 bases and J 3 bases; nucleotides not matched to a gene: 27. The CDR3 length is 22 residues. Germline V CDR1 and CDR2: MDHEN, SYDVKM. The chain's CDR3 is CASSLVAGAGKSPSQANYEQYF. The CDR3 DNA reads TGTGCCAGCAGTTTGGTAGCGGGAGCCGGAAAATCTCCCTCCCAAGCAAACTACGAGCAGTACTTC.